One sample yielded the 10 T cell receptor beta chains listed below, sequenced in a study of blood T cells in healthy people across ages. Primers used in a second PCR of roughly 6 to 11 cycles were a sample-barcoded 5' primer and a J-beta primer mix. A single record per CDR3 protein comes from TCRdb applying MiXCR to the 5' RACE reads. In the table there are hundreds of thousands of distinct CDR3 sequences, about 30% of which are singletons. The sequenced sample was blood. The receptors were gathered from a woman older than 75 in good health.

This clonotype was seen ten or more times. The chain carries TRBV29-1 and TRBJ2-1, with TRBD2 as a possible D gene (6 bases). Germline lookup yields CDR1 SQVTM and CDR2 ANQGSEA. V was shortened by 2 bases and J by 0 bases, with 14 bases between the two germline ends. CDR3 size: 16 residues. CDR3 nucleotide sequence: TGCAGCGTTGAACTGGCGGGACCGAACTCCTACAATGAGCAGTTCTTC. Its translation: CSVELAGPNSYNEQFF.

The rearrangement links TRBV5-1 to TRBJ2-1; TRBD2 is a possible D gene (5 bases). V lost 0 bases and J lost 9, with 10 bases in between. Germline loops: CDR1 SGHRS, CDR2 YFSETQ. The CDR3 has 13 residues. The chain's CDR3 is CASSLGAEGEQFF. The CDR3 DNA is TGCGCCAGCAGCTTGGGGGCAGAGGGTGAGCAGTTCTTC.

This clonotype came up many times. This sequence joins TRBV5-5 and TRBJ2-7; no clear D gene. Trimming took 7 bases from V and 6 from J, leaving 17 bases between them. Per the germline V gene, CDR1 is SGHKS and CDR2 is YYEKEE (reference sequence). The CDR3 sequence is 13 residues long. CDR3 DNA: TGTGCCAGCGGTCTAGTGAGGTCGTCCGAGCAGTACTTC. This sequence encodes CASGLVRSSEQYF. The full variable domain, completed using reference TRBV5-5 and TRBJ2-7, is DAGVTQSPTHLIKTRGQQVTLRCSPISGHKSVSWYQQVLGQGPQFIFQYYEKEERGRGNFPDRFSARQFPNYSSELNVNALLLGDSALYLCASGLVRSSEQYFGPGTRLTVT.

This clonotype was detected a few times. The chain joins TRBV7-9 to TRBJ1-4, with 7 positions matching TRBD1. The germline CDR1 and CDR2 sequences are SEHNR and FQNEAQ (reference sequence). CDR3 length: 16 amino acids. Trimming cost V 1 base and J 6 bases; bases outside gene matches: 8. The CDR3 region is CASSLGSGDSYEKLFF. The CDR3 nucleotides read TGTGCCAGCAGCTTAGGATCGGGGGACAGTTATGAAAAACTGTTTTTT.

This clonotype was counted at least ten times. The genes are TRBV12-3 or TRBV12-4 and TRBJ2-7; no reliable D call. The CDR3 extends over 12 amino acids. Trimming removed 2 bases from V and 6 bases from J, with 8 bases in between. CDR3 amino acids: CASSLYWSEQYF. CDR3 nucleotide sequence: TGTGCCAGCAGTTTATACTGGAGCGAGCAGTACTTC.

At least ten counts were recorded for this clonotype. The rearrangement uses TRBV29-1 and TRBJ2-5; 9 bases line up with TRBD2. Per the germline V gene, CDR1 is SQVTM and CDR2 is ANQGSEA. There are 15 residues in the CDR3. The CDR3 nucleotides are TGCACCTACCTCGGGGCTAGCGGGGAACAAGAGACCCAGTACTTC. Translated: CTYLGASGEQETQYF. The full variable domain, completed using reference TRBV29-1 and TRBJ2-5, is SAVISQKPSRDICQRGTSLTIQCQVDSQVTMMFWYRQQPGQSLTLIATANQGSEATYESGFVIDKFPISRPNLTFSTLTVSNMSPEDSSIYLCTYLGASGEQETQYFGPGTRLLVL.

This clonotype was counted at least ten times. The chain joins TRBV29-1 to TRBJ2-7; unclear D gene. CDR3 size: 11 residues. Trimming removed 4 bases at V and 6 bases at J, with 10 bases between. Germline CDR1 SQVTM, CDR2 ANQGSEA. In DNA form, the CDR3 reads TGCAGCGTTGCAACGGGCCCCGAGCAGTACTTC. This encodes CSVATGPEQYF.

As concerns this clonotype: One base away lies a much larger clone, so this may be a sequencing read error. V gene TRBV6-2 or TRBV6-3 combines with J gene TRBJ2-1; D unclear. The CDR3 is 15 residues long. The germline V gene has CDR1 MNHEY and CDR2 SVGEGT. CDR3: CASTNEVDRTNEQSF. The CDR3 DNA reads as TGTGCCAGCACAAATGAGGTAGATCGTACGAATGAGCAGTCCTTC.

Concerning this clonotype itself: The CDR3 does not close with the conserved phenylalanine or tryptophan, likely indicating a read error. The chain carries TRBV2 and TRBJ1-1, with 8 bases lining up with TRBD1. The germline gives CDR1 SNHLY, CDR2 FYNNEI. Losses at the gene ends were 9 bases for V and 0 bases for J; bases not matched to a gene: 6. The CDR3 is made up of 14 amino acids. This CDR3 reads CASHRGVMNTEAFC. The CDR3 region has the DNA TGTGCCAGTCACAGGGGGGTCATGAACACTGAAGCTTTCTGT.

This clonotype was detected many times. This sequence joins TRBV4-1 and TRBJ2-3, with 8 bases lining up with TRBD1. Germline V CDR1 and CDR2: MGHRA, YSYEKL. The trim removed 0 bases at V and 6 bases at J, leaving 11 bases unmatched. The CDR3 sequence is 17 residues long. DNA for the CDR3: TGCGCCAGCAGCCAAGACGCGGCAGGGGGCCGTATGGATACGCAGTATTTT. Encoded protein: CASSQDAAGGRMDTQYF.